The 32 T cell receptor beta chains below come from one sample, sequenced in a study of shared clonotypes between healthy human individuals (dated by TCRdb to the early 2020s). Library creation used the immunoSEQ multiplex PCR assay. The table was pulled from immuneACCESS by TCRdb, which kept in-frame rearrangements only. Such tables lose some clones; where checked, under half of the loss comes from unresolved V genes, and the rest has no known cause. For this sample there are millions of clones; over 85% appear just once. Roughly 0.15% of the sample rests with the top ten. What was sequenced was naive CD4+ T cells sorted from blood. The cell subset or site label, read with the paper, signifies: CD45RA+ positively selected. These receptors came from a man between 18 and 29 years old in good health.

This chain connects TRBV19 to TRBJ1-1; D gene ambiguous. The ends were cut back, 3 bases at V and 5 bases at J, with 10 bases in the middle. CDR3 length: 13 amino acids. Germline V gene sequence: CDR1 LNHDA, CDR2 SQIVND (reference sequence). CDR3 bases: TGTGCCAGTAGTATGTGGGGAGAGACTGAAGCTTTCTTT. Residues: CASSMWGETEAFF.

The rearrangement uses TRBV20-1 and TRBJ1-1; the D is unclear. The CDR3 loop spans 11 amino acids. Trimming pared 6 bases from V and 6 bases from J, leaving 11 bases between. Germline-derived CDR1 and CDR2 are DFQATT and SNEGSKA (reference sequence). The CDR3: CSATDFPEAFF. The DNA of the CDR3 is TGCAGTGCCACGGACTTTCCTGAAGCTTTCTTT.

J is TRBJ2-5 and V is TRBV7-5; TRBD1, as called in the table, went unchecked against the DNA. TRBV7-5 is tagged as a pseudogene. This CDR3 contains 16 residues. The DNA for the CDR3 is TGTGCCAGATCCTCTTATGGACAGGGAGACCAAGAGACCCAGTACTTC. Amino acids: CARSSYGQGDQETQYF.

The V gene is TRBV28, the J gene TRBJ2-7, with 8 bases fitting TRBD1. The junction had 10 bases not matched to a gene; V was cut back by 5 bases and J by 7 bases. CDR1 is MDHEN, CDR2 SYDVKM, per germline. The CDR3 is made up of 14 amino acids. CDR3 DNA sequence: TGTGCCAGCAGTCTCGGGACAGGCTACAAGGAGCAGTACTTC. Translated, it gives CASSLGTGYKEQYF.

This clone was seen a handful of times. The CDR3 is CASSLLSTEAFF. The CDR3, as DNA: TGTGCCAGCAGCTTGCTTAGCACTGAAGCTTTCTTT. This chain links TRBV5-6 with TRBJ1-1; D is uncertain. The CDR3 has 12 amino acids. Deletions cut 1 base from V and 4 bases from J, with 5 bases between. Germline V CDR1 and CDR2: SGHDT, YYEEEE.

This chain joins TRBV7-3 and TRBJ2-5; possibly TRBD1 for D (5 bases). This CDR3 has 13 amino acids. Germline CDR1 reads SGHTA; CDR2 reads FQGTGA. Trimming left V 5 bases short and J 2 bases short, with 9 bases between. The CDR3 nucleotides read TGTGCCAGCAGCGCGACAGTTCAAGAGACCCAGTACTTC. It yields the protein CASSATVQETQYF.

The rearrangement links TRBV25-1 to TRBJ1-1; D ambiguous. CDR1 is MGHDK and CDR2 is SYGVNS in the germline V gene. Trimming left V 4 bases short and J 2 bases short, with 8 bases between. The CDR3 is 13 residues long. CDR3 sequence reads: CASSGYRNTEAFF. Here the CDR3 DNA reads TGTGCCAGCAGTGGATACAGAAACACTGAAGCTTTCTTT.

This chain joins TRBV7-9 and TRBJ2-3, with 8 bases matching TRBD2. Per germline, CDR1 SEHNR and CDR2 FQNEAQ (reference sequence). J was trimmed by 7 bases and V by 3 bases; bases with no gene match: 6. The CDR3 runs to 14 residues. CDR3 nucleotides: TGTGCCAGCAGCTTTCCCGGGAGGGGGAATACGCAGTATTTT. This gives the protein CASSFPGRGNTQYF.

This clone has just a few counts. This chain joins TRBV30 and TRBJ1-1; D unresolved. V was clipped by 5 bases and J by 1 base, with 5 bases between them. The CDR3 runs to 11 residues. The germline gives CDR1 GTSNPN, CDR2 SVGIG (reference sequence). CDR3 DNA sequence: TGTGCCTGGGGTAGGAACACTGAAGCTTTCTTT. This translates into CAWGRNTEAFF.

The rearrangement uses TRBV5-4 and TRBJ2-2; 9 bases agree with TRBD2. After removal of 0 bases from V and 6 bases from J, the junction contained 15 bases not matched to a gene. This CDR3 comprises 19 residues. Germline values: CDR1 SGHNT, CDR2 YYREEE (reference sequence). The CDR3 nucleotides are TGTGCCAGCAGCTTGGATATGGGGCGGCTAGCGGGAACATCCGGGGAGCTGTTTTTT. Translation: CASSLDMGRLAGTSGELFF.

The chain combines TRBV4-3 with TRBJ2-1; TRBD2 is a possible D gene (5 bases). The V end lost 1 base, the J end lost 5 bases, and 9 bases lay between the germline ends. CDR3 length: 14 residues. Germline V gene sequence: CDR1 LGHNA, CDR2 YSLEER. The CDR3 loop reads CASSQAGKNNEQFF. CDR3 DNA: TGCGCCAGCAGCCAAGCGGGGAAGAACAATGAGCAGTTCTTC.

The CDR3 region has the DNA TGTGCCAGCAGAGAGACAGCCCTCGGAAACACCATATATTTT. This codes for CASRETALGNTIYF. The chain carries TRBV7-9 and TRBJ1-3; D might be TRBD1 (5 bases). The CDR3 consists of 14 residues. Trimming stripped 6 bases from V and 4 bases from J, with 13 bases between. Germline assignment: CDR1 SEHNR and CDR2 FQNEAQ (reference sequence).

This chain joins TRBV10-1 and TRBJ1-5, with 10 bases identical to TRBD1. The germline CDR1 and CDR2 sequences are WNHNN and SYGVQD (reference sequence). V dropped 6 bases and J dropped 6; count of bases not matched to a gene: 8. The CDR3 sequence is 15 residues long. CDR3 protein: CASRGTGVTGQPQHF. CDR3 bases: TGCGCCAGCAGGGGGACAGGGGTAACGGGTCAGCCCCAGCATTTT.

This CDR3 reads CASRVAGVATDTQYF. CDR3 DNA sequence: TGTGCCAGCAGGGTAGCGGGAGTGGCGACAGATACGCAGTATTTT. The V gene is TRBV6-6, the J gene TRBJ2-3, with 9 bases identical to TRBD2. Germline CDR1 reads MNHNY; CDR2 reads SVGAGI (reference sequence). The CDR3 length is 15 residues. After removal of 6 bases from V and 3 bases from J, the junction contained 7 bases not matched to a gene.

This chain joins TRBV25-1 and TRBJ2-1; 8 bases are shared with TRBD2. The germline CDR1 and CDR2 sequences are MGHDK and SYGVNS. The CDR3 loop spans 16 amino acids. Trimming removed 3 bases from V and 2 bases from J; junction bases left unmatched: 6. Here the CDR3 reads CASSDPGLGPYNEQFF. CDR3 nucleotides: TGTGCCAGCAGTGACCCGGGACTAGGACCCTACAATGAGCAGTTCTTC.

The chain couples TRBV7-6 to TRBJ1-4; TRBD1 is a possible D gene (5 bases). Germline CDR1 is SGHVS and CDR2 is FNYEAQ. V shed 4 bases and J shed 8 bases, with 17 bases lying between them. The CDR3 has 15 amino acids. The DNA of the CDR3 is TGTGCCAGCAGCTCCTCGGGGGGGGTCTTAGAAAAACTGTTTTTT. This translates into CASSSSGGVLEKLFF.

This chain connects TRBV7-9 to TRBJ2-7; TRBD2 might be the D (5 bases). V shed 1 base and J shed 7 bases, with 11 bases lying between them. The V gene's germline CDR1 is SEHNR and CDR2 FQNEAQ (reference sequence). The CDR3 consists of 13 residues. CDR3 in amino acids: CASSLVDSGEQYF. The CDR3 DNA reads TGTGCCAGCAGCTTAGTAGATTCGGGAGAGCAGTACTTC.

V and J are TRBV6-5 and TRBJ1-5; 7 bases align to TRBD1. Per the germline V gene, CDR1 is MNHEY and CDR2 is SVGAGI. The CDR3 totals 15 residues. The J segment lost 4 bases and the V segment lost 6 bases, leaving 9 bases of the junction unmatched. The CDR3 nucleotides are TGTGCCAGCAGCGCGACAGGGCCAGGTAATCAGCCCCAGCATTTT. This gives the protein CASSATGPGNQPQHF.

CDR3 in amino acids: CASSLQLAGGSTDTQYF. DNA of the CDR3: TGTGCCAGCAGCTTACAACTAGCGGGAGGGAGCACAGATACGCAGTATTTT. The V call is TRBV7-2, the J call TRBJ2-3; 13 nucleotides agree with TRBD2. The V and J ends lost 2 bases and 0 bases, in that order; junction bases with no gene match: 2. The germline V gene has CDR1 SGHTA and CDR2 FQGNSA. CDR3 length: 17 amino acids.

The V and J genes are TRBV6-4 and TRBJ2-1; D uncertain. The CDR3 spans 13 residues. CDR1 is MRHNA and CDR2 is SNTAGT in the germline V gene. V lost 5 bases, J lost 7 bases, and 12 bases lay in between. The CDR3 protein is CASSLNDGNEQFF. The CDR3 coding sequence is TGTGCCAGCAGTTTGAACGATGGGAATGAGCAGTTCTTC.

This clone was seen a handful of times. The rearrangement joins TRBV30 to TRBJ1-4; 7 bases line up with TRBD1. Trimming removed 1 base from V and 8 bases from J; junction bases left unmatched: 4. Germline V gene sequence: CDR1 GTSNPN, CDR2 SVGIG (reference sequence). The CDR3 runs to 13 residues. CDR3 in amino acids: CAWSGTGWEKLFF. The CDR3 DNA reads as TGTGCCTGGAGTGGGACAGGTTGGGAAAAACTGTTTTTT. The full variable domain, rest sourced from reference TRBV30 and TRBJ1-4, is SQTIHQWPATLVQPVGSPLSLECTVEGTSNPNLYWYRQAAGRGLQLLFYSVGIGQISSEVPQNLSASRPQDRQFILSSKKLLLSDSGFYLCAWSGTGWEKLFFGSGTQLSVL.

V and J are TRBV19 and TRBJ1-1; TRBD1 might be the D (5 bases). Between the trimmed V and J ends, which lost 7 bases and 4 bases, there was a span of 19 bases. Germline lookup yields CDR1 LNHDA and CDR2 SQIVND (reference sequence). The CDR3 is made up of 15 amino acids. The CDR3 spells CASTTPWGEGTEAFF. In DNA form, the CDR3 reads TGTGCCAGTACCACGCCCTGGGGCGAGGGCACTGAAGCTTTCTTT.

This chain uses TRBV7-9 with TRBJ2-1; possibly TRBD1 for D (5 bases). This CDR3 is 14 amino acids long. Trimming removed 3 bases from V and 7 bases from J, with 13 bases in between. The germline CDR1 and CDR2 sequences are SEHNR and FQNEAQ (reference sequence). In nucleotides, the CDR3 is TGTGCCAGCAGCTTGGGGCAGGGCTTGAATGAGCAGTTCTTC. Protein sequence: CASSLGQGLNEQFF.

This sequence joins TRBV18 and TRBJ2-7; 8 nucleotides match TRBD1. The germline CDR1 and CDR2 sequences are KGHSH and LQKENI. V dropped 6 bases and J dropped 6; count of bases not matched to a gene: 7. The CDR3 length is 13 residues. CDR3 protein: CASSVDRVSEQYF. The CDR3 coding sequence is TGTGCCAGCTCGGTGGACAGGGTCTCCGAGCAGTACTTC.

As for this clone: The sample has other DNA sequences that encode this CDR3 too. The chain combines TRBV7-3 with TRBJ2-7; tentatively, D is TRBD2 (5 bases). Trimming removed 2 bases at V and 3 bases at J, with 8 bases between. Per the germline V gene, CDR1 is SGHTA and CDR2 is FQGTGA. The CDR3 length is 13 residues. DNA of the CDR3: TGTGCCAGCAGCTTAGCGGGCGGCTACGAGCAGTACTTC. Translation gives CASSLAGGYEQYF.

V usage is TRBV6-6 and J usage is TRBJ2-7; D unresolved. The V end was cut by 2 bases, the J end by 2 bases, with 13 bases between. This CDR3 has 15 residues. The germline gives CDR1 MNHNY, CDR2 SVGAGI (reference sequence). The CDR3 loop reads CASSYLDPPPYEQYF. The CDR3 nucleotides are TGTGCCAGCAGTTACCTGGACCCTCCGCCCTACGAGCAGTACTTC.

This chain links TRBV6-1 with TRBJ2-7, with TRBD1 matching 10 bases. The CDR3 is 16 amino acids. Germline lookup yields CDR1 MNHNS and CDR2 SASEGT. V was pared by 1 base and J by 6 bases, with 9 bases of the junction left unmatched. CDR3 loop: CASSEVTGTGVREQYF. The DNA for the CDR3 is TGTGCCAGCAGTGAAGTTACCGGGACAGGGGTGCGCGAGCAGTACTTC.

This chain uses TRBV7-2 with TRBJ2-7; 7 bases fit TRBD1. Germline V gene lookup returns CDR1 SGHTA and CDR2 FQGNSA. The CDR3 contains 13 residues. The junction had 1 base not matched to a gene; V was cut back by 1 base and J by 4 bases. The CDR3 nucleotides read TGTGCCAGCAGCTTAGGGGACAGATACGAGCAGTACTTC. This codes for CASSLGDRYEQYF.

The chain combines TRBV7-2 with TRBJ2-5, with no clear D. V lost 2 bases and J lost 2, with 9 bases in between. The CDR3 totals 14 residues. The germline CDR1 and CDR2 sequences are SGHTA and FQGNSA. CDR3 in amino acids: CASSLSEIQETQYF. The CDR3 region has the DNA TGTGCCAGCAGCTTATCAGAAATACAAGAGACCCAGTACTTC.

The V and J genes are TRBV7-2 and TRBJ2-7; 9 nucleotides match TRBD1. CDR3 length: 15 residues. J gave up 4 bases and V 4 bases, and 8 bases lay outside the gene matches. Germline V gene sequence: CDR1 SGHTA, CDR2 FQGNSA. The CDR3, as DNA: TGTGCCAGCAGCTCGGCCGGGACAGGGCCATACGAGCAGTACTTC. As protein: CASSSAGTGPYEQYF.

Remarks on this clone: The sample carries other DNA sequences with the same CDR3. The chain links TRBV6-5 to TRBJ1-3; unclear D gene. Deletions cut 0 bases from V and 3 bases from J, with 3 bases between. Germline assignment: CDR1 MNHEY and CDR2 SVGAGI. The CDR3 spans 13 residues. The CDR3 bases are TGTGCCAGCAGTTACTCGGATGGAAACACCATATATTTT. This translates into CASSYSDGNTIYF.

In DNA, the CDR3 is TGTGCCAGCAGCTTGGTTCCCCAGGGGGCAGGAACCTACGAGCAGTACTTC. This codes for CASSLVPQGAGTYEQYF. V gene TRBV5-8 combines with J gene TRBJ2-7; 8 bases line up with TRBD1. The V gene's germline CDR1 is SGHTS and CDR2 YDEGEE. Unmatched junction bases numbered 10, after V lost 0 bases and J lost 2 bases. The CDR3 runs 17 residues.